The clone carrying this T cell receptor (beta chain) was recorded at least ten times. The sample comes from a study of T cell repertoires in cytomegalovirus infection. Germline-derived CDR1 and CDR2 are SGHTA and FQGNSA. V lost 5 bases and J lost 2, with 9 bases in between. This CDR3 contains 13 residues. TCRdb itself ran the reads through MiXCR, one entry per CDR3 protein. The table has about 300,000 distinct CDR3 sequences, around 10% seen once; the top ten hold approximately 2.4%. V gene TRBV7-2 combines with J gene TRBJ2-5; D gene uncertain. The TCR sequence derives from a human donor in good health (CMV status not recorded). Some clones in this sample may be carry-over from other donors' samples. Sequenced: PBMCs. The CDR3 loop reads CASSMPVQETQYF. CDR3 in DNA: TGTGCCAGCAGCATGCCGGTTCAAGAGACCCAGTACTTC.